A single sample gave rise to the 27 T cell receptor beta chains below, sequenced in a study of T cells expressing NK-cell markers. TCRdb re-called the 5' RACE reads and shows each CDR3 protein once, DNA omitted. This sample lists around 140,000 distinct CDR3 sequences; its ten largest clones have around 12%. Source material: blood T cells: a sorted CD56 or NKG2C T cell subset, CD4+ or CD8+ T cells, or bulk PBMC T cells (not recorded which). The receptors shown here come from a young man in good health.

This chain connects TRBV3-1 to TRBJ1-2; TCRdb selects TRBD1, and the lack of DNA leaves this call unchecked. The germline CDR1 and CDR2 sequences are LGHDT and YNNKEL (reference sequence). The CDR3 is 14 amino acids. The CDR3 reads CASSQEGGGYGYTF.

V usage is TRBV30 and J usage is TRBJ2-3; TCRdb gives TRBD2 as the D gene, but with no DNA this cannot be confirmed. CDR1 is GTSNPN and CDR2 is SVGIG in the germline V gene (reference sequence). The CDR3 is 17 amino acids. This chain's CDR3 is CAWSVGTSDLSTDTQYF.

This sequence joins TRBV20-1 and TRBJ1-5; as DNA is missing, the TRBD1 call by TCRdb cannot be tested. Germline V gene data show CDR1 as DFQATT and CDR2 as SNEGSKA (reference sequence). There are 16 residues in the CDR3. The CDR3 spells CSAEGGSLRSNQPQHF.

The V call is TRBV27, the J call TRBJ2-3; lacking DNA, the TRBD2 call made by TCRdb goes unchecked. Germline CDR1 reads MNHEY; CDR2 reads SMNVEV (reference sequence). This CDR3 is 16 amino acids long. CDR3 residues: CASSMTSGRFRDTQYF.

The chain links TRBV3-1 to TRBJ2-3; lacking DNA, the TRBD1 call made by TCRdb goes unchecked. The CDR3 runs 18 residues. The germline CDR1 and CDR2 sequences are LGHDT and YNNKEL (reference sequence). CDR3 region: CASSQTIGASSSTDTQYF.

V gene TRBV23-1 combines with J gene TRBJ2-1; TCRdb's assignment of TRBD2 cannot be checked, as there is no DNA. TRBV23-1 is an ORF; its function is uncertain. The CDR3 has 16 amino acids. The CDR3 sequence: CARDPPFGGRRDEQFF.

This CDR3 is CASSLVGGVSPLHF. This chain links TRBV27 with TRBJ1-6; the D call from TCRdb, TRBD1, cannot be confirmed without DNA. This CDR3 region has 14 residues. CDR1 and CDR2 (germline): MNHEY, SMNVEV (reference sequence).

This chain links TRBV4-2 with TRBJ2-1; no DNA is available, so the TRBD2 call from TCRdb remains unchecked. Germline V gene data show CDR1 as LGHNA and CDR2 as YNFKEQ. The CDR3 length is 16 residues. This chain's CDR3 is CASSQMGVDSYNEQFF.

V is TRBV27 and J is TRBJ2-1; TCRdb picks TRBD2, but there is no DNA to check that call. This CDR3 has 16 amino acids. Germline V gives CDR1 MNHEY, CDR2 SMNVEV (reference sequence). CDR3 loop: CASSPGTPNSYNEQFF.

The chain links TRBV5-1 to TRBJ2-7; TCRdb's D call, TRBD2, is unchecked because there is no DNA. Germline CDR1 reads SGHRS; CDR2 reads YFSETQ. The CDR3 consists of 15 residues. Here the CDR3 reads CASSPTSGSVYEQYF.

V gene TRBV7-9 combines with J gene TRBJ2-1; TCRdb's assignment of TRBD2 cannot be checked, as there is no DNA. Germline CDR1 SEHNR, CDR2 FQNEAQ (reference sequence). The CDR3 is 14 residues long. The CDR3 region is CATSRTSGNNEQFF.

The rearrangement uses TRBV12-3 or TRBV12-4 and TRBJ2-1. The CDR3 loop spans 13 amino acids. This CDR3 is CASSLIGLNEQFF.

The gene calls are TRBV18 and TRBJ2-7; TCRdb returns TRBD2, unconfirmable since there is no DNA. The CDR3 totals 15 residues. Germline V gene data show CDR1 as KGHSH and CDR2 as LQKENI. CDR3 loop: CASSRDGTSNYEQYF.

This chain uses TRBV7-6 with TRBJ2-1; with no DNA, the TCRdb D assignment of TRBD1 cannot be verified. The germline V gene encodes CDR1 SGHVS and CDR2 FNYEAQ. The CDR3 contains 14 residues. This CDR3 reads CASSPYDRDNEQFF.

The chain combines TRBV7-9 with TRBJ2-5; TCRdb's assignment of TRBD2 cannot be checked, as there is no DNA. This CDR3 has 17 amino acids. Germline V gene lookup returns CDR1 SEHNR and CDR2 FQNEAQ (reference sequence). The CDR3 spells CASSLGTSGSSFETQYF.

This chain connects TRBV19 to TRBJ1-3. The CDR3 loop spans 11 amino acids. Germline CDR1 reads LNHDA; CDR2 reads SQIVND (reference sequence). This CDR3 is CAGLLGNTIYF.

This sequence joins TRBV6-5 and TRBJ1-1; TCRdb selects TRBD1, and the lack of DNA leaves this call unchecked. Germline CDR1 reads MNHEY; CDR2 reads SVGAGI. There are 16 residues in the CDR3. This chain's CDR3 is CASSYPTREGNTEAFF.

V gene TRBV12-3 or TRBV12-4 combines with J gene TRBJ2-2; lacking DNA, the TRBD1 call made by TCRdb goes unchecked. This CDR3 is 12 amino acids long. The chain's CDR3 is CASSTPLGELFF.

This chain links TRBV20-1 with TRBJ2-4; TCRdb picks TRBD2, but there is no DNA to check that call. The CDR3 runs 16 residues. Germline lookup yields CDR1 DFQATT and CDR2 SNEGSKA (reference sequence). CDR3 sequence: CSAPKAPEGPQNIQYF.

This chain uses TRBV10-3 with TRBJ2-5; the TRBD1 assignment by TCRdb is unverifiable without DNA. The germline CDR1 and CDR2 sequences are ENHRY and SYGVKD. The CDR3 has 13 amino acids. CDR3 sequence reads: CAISETGPETQYF.

This chain links TRBV12-3 or TRBV12-4 with TRBJ2-1. The CDR3 runs 12 residues. CDR3 sequence reads: CASSVTRNEQFF.

The rearrangement links TRBV15 to TRBJ2-2. CDR3 length equals 12 residues. CDR1 and CDR2 (germline): LNHNV, YYDKDF (reference sequence). CDR3 protein: CATYGFPGELFF.

The genes are TRBV2 and TRBJ2-2; without DNA, the TCRdb call of TRBD2 cannot be checked. The V gene's germline CDR1 is SNHLY and CDR2 FYNNEI. The CDR3 is made up of 15 amino acids. The CDR3 is CASKGLAGGAGELFF.

This sequence joins TRBV5-6 and TRBJ2-5; TCRdb's assignment of TRBD2 cannot be checked, as there is no DNA. The germline V gene encodes CDR1 SGHDT and CDR2 YYEEEE. This CDR3 region has 17 residues. CDR3 region: CASSLYPVASGQETQYF.

The V and J genes are TRBV7-9 and TRBJ1-4; the TCRdb call, TRBD1, lacks DNA for checking. The germline V gene has CDR1 SEHNR and CDR2 FQNEAQ (reference sequence). The CDR3 loop spans 15 amino acids. The CDR3 here is CASSQRQGPNEKLFF.

The chain uses TRBV5-4 and TRBJ2-1; checking the TCRdb D call of TRBD2 is not possible without DNA. Germline V gene lookup returns CDR1 SGHNT and CDR2 YYREEE (reference sequence). This CDR3 contains 17 residues. CDR3 amino acids: CASSSLAAGGPYNEQFF.

This chain connects TRBV20-1 to TRBJ1-5; the D call of TRBD1 rests on TCRdb alone, since no DNA is present to check it. The CDR3 is 14 amino acids. CDR1 and CDR2 from the germline V gene are DFQATT and SNEGSKA (reference sequence). CDR3 residues: CSASVGVSNQPQHF.